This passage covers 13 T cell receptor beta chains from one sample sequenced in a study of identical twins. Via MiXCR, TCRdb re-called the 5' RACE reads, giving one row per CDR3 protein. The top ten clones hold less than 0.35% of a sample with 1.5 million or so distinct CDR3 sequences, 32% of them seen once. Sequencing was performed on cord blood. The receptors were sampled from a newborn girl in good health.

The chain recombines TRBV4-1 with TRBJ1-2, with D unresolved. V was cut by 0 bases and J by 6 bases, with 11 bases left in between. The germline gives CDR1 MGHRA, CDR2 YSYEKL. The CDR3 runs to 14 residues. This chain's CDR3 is CASSQEEQNHGYTF. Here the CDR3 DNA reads TGCGCCAGCAGCCAAGAGGAACAAAACCATGGCTACACCTTC.

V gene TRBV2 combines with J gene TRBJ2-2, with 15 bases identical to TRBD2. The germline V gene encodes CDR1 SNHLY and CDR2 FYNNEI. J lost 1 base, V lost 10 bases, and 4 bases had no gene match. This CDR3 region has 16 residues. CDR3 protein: CAMVGLAGGNTGELFF. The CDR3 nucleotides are TGTGCCATGGTGGGACTAGCGGGAGGGAACACCGGGGAGCTGTTTTTT.

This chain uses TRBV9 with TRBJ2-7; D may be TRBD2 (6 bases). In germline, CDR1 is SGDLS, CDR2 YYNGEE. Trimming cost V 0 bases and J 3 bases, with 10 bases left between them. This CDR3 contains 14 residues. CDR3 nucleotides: TGTGCCAGCAGCGTAGCCGGGAGTGGCTACGAGCAGTACTTC. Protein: CASSVAGSGYEQYF.

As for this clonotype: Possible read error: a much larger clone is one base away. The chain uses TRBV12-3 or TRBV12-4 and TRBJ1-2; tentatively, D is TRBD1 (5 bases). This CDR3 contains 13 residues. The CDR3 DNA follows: TGTGCCAGCGACACCAGGGAGTTGAATGGCTGCACCTTC. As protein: CASDTRELNGCTF.

CDR3 sequence: CASSLEPVSGGEKLFF. CDR3 bases: TGCGCCAGCAGCCTTGAACCGGTCTCAGGTGGGGAAAAACTGTTTTTT. This chain uses TRBV4-1 with TRBJ1-4; D unclear. Looked up from germline, CDR1 is MGHRA and CDR2 is YSYEKL. This CDR3 comprises 16 residues. Between the trimmed V and J ends, which lost 4 bases and 8 bases, there was a span of 20 bases.

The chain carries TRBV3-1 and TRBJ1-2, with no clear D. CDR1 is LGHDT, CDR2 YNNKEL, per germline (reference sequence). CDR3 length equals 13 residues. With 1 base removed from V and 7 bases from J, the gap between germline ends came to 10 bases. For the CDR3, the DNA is TGTGCCAGCAGCCAAGTGTCAGAAGGTGGCTACACCTTC. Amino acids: CASSQVSEGGYTF. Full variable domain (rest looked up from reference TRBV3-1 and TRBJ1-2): DTAVSQTPKYLVTQMGNDKSIKCEQNLGHDTMYWYKQDSKKFLKIMFSYNNKELIINETVPNRFSPKSPDKAHLNLHINSLELGDSAVYFCASSQVSEGGYTFGSGTRLTVV.

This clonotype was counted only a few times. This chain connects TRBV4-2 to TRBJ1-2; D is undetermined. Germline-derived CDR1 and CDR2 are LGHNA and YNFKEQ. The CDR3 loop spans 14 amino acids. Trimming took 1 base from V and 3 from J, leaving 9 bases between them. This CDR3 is CASSQVAKDYGYTF. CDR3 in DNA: TGTGCCAGCAGCCAAGTGGCGAAGGACTATGGCTACACCTTC.

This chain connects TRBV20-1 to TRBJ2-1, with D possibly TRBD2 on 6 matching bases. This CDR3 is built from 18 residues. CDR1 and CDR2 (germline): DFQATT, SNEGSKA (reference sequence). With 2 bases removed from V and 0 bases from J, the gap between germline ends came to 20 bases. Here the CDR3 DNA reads TGCAGTGCTAGACCGACAAAAACTAGCTTCCGCTCCTACAATGAGCAGTTCTTC. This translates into CSARPTKTSFRSYNEQFF.

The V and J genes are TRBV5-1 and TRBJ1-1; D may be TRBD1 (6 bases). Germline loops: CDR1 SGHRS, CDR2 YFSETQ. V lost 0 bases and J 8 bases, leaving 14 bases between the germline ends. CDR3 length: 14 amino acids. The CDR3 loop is CASSLDGQSREAFF. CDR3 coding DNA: TGCGCCAGCAGCTTGGATGGACAGTCAAGGGAAGCTTTCTTT.

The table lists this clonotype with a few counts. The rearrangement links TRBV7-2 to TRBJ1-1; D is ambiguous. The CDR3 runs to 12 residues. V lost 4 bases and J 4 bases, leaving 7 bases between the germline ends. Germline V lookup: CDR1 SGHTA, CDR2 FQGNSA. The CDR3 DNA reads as TGTGCCAGCAGCTACGGATCCACTGAAGCTTTCTTT. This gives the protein CASSYGSTEAFF.

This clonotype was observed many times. For the CDR3, the DNA is TGCAGTGCTACGGACAGCTCTAACTATGGCTACACCTTC. Translating gives CSATDSSNYGYTF. V gene TRBV20-1 combines with J gene TRBJ1-2, with a possible D match to TRBD1 (6 bases). The CDR3 length is 13 residues. Germline CDR1 DFQATT, CDR2 SNEGSKA (reference sequence). V lost 4 bases to trimming and J lost 0 bases, with 9 bases between them.

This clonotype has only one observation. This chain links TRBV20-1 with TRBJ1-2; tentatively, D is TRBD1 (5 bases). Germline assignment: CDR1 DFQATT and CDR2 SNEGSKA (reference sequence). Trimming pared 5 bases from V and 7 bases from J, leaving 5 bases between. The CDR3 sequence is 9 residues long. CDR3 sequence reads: CSAGAGYTF. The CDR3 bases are TGCAGTGCTGGGGCTGGCTACACCTTC.

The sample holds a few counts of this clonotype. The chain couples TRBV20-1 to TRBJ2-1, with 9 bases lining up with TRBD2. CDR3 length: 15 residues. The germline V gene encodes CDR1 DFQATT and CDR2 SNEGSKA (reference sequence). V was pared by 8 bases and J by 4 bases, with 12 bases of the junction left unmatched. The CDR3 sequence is CSPPISGRVYNEQFF. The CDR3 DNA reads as TGCAGTCCCCCCATTAGCGGGAGAGTTTACAATGAGCAGTTCTTC.